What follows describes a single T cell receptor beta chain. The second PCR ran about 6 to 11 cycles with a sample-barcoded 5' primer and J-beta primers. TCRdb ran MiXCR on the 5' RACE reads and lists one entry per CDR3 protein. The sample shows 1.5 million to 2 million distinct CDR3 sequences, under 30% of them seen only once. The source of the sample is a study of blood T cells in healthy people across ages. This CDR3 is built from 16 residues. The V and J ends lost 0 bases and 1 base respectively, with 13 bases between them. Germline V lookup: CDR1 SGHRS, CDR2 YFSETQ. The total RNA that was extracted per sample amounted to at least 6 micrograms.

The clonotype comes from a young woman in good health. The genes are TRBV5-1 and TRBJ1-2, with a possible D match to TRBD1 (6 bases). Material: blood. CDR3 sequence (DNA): TGCGCCAGCAGCTTGGGTCGCCGGACAGATAACTATGGCTACACCTTC. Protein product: CASSLGRRTDNYGYTF.